One and the same sample provided the 31 T cell receptor beta chains below, sequenced in a study of T cell clonality in common variable immunodeficiency. Method: immunoSEQ multiplex PCR; TCRdb's copy keeps in-frame clones and lacks some. The table lists about 39,000 clones, with no singletons. Sequenced: peripheral blood mononuclear cells. The receptors shown here come from a person aged 18 to 75 in good health.

Concerning this clone: Read sequence stops 3 residues before the CDR3 end, and the germline J gene provides the missing end. This chain uses TRBV6-1 with TRBJ1-1, with TRBD1 matching 9 bases. The CDR3 has 14 amino acids. Germline V CDR1 and CDR2: MNHNS, SASEGT. CDR3 DNA, as far as it was read: TGTGCCAGCAGTGAAATGGGACAGGGATCCGAG. Residues: CASSEMGQGSE. The CDR3, in full, reads CASSEMGQGSEAFF.

This clone was seen repeatedly, ten times or more. The read ends 3 residues before the CDR3 terminus; that terminus is restored from the germline J gene. V and J are TRBV19 and TRBJ2-1, with D maybe TRBD1 (5 bases). Germline V gene data show CDR1 as LNHDA and CDR2 as SQIVND (reference sequence). Trimming shortened V by 6 bases and J by 6 bases, and 15 bases separated the two germline ends. CDR3 length equals 14 residues. The CDR3 bases that were read are TGTGCCAGTAGCAAGGGGTCAGCCCCCAATGAG. This codes for CASSKGSAPNE. The full CDR3 protein reads CASSKGSAPNEQFF.

This clone was seen many times. The read ends 3 residues early relative to the CDR3; the germline J gene fills the gap. In the same sample, other DNA sequences code for this CDR3. The chain couples TRBV19 to TRBJ1-3; D unresolved. The CDR3 is made up of 13 amino acids. Germline CDR1 LNHDA, CDR2 SQIVND (reference sequence). Between the trimmed V and J ends, which lost 6 bases and 2 bases, there was a span of 8 bases. CDR3 protein: CASRAAAGNTIYF. The sequenced CDR3 bases are TGTGCCAGTAGAGCGGCCGCTGGAAACACC.

In this sample, this clone turned up many times. The read halts 3 residues ahead of the CDR3 end, with the missing end drawn from the germline J gene. The rearrangement links TRBV5-4 to TRBJ2-7, with D uncertain. Germline CDR1 reads SGHNT; CDR2 reads YYREEE (reference sequence). V lost 0 bases and J 1 base, leaving 5 bases between the germline ends. The CDR3 covers 13 residues. The CDR3 is CASSLARSYEQYF. The CDR3 bases that were read are TGTGCCAGCAGCTTGGCGAGGTCCTACGAG.

This clone was seen many times. The read comes to an end 3 residues before the CDR3 does, leaving the germline J gene to fill in the end. The J gene is TRBJ2-3, the V gene TRBV7-2; 7 bases line up with TRBD2. V shed 8 bases and J 8 bases; nucleotides not matched to a gene: 16. In germline, CDR1 is SGHTA, CDR2 FQGNSA. The CDR3 is made up of 15 amino acids. Partial CDR3 DNA: TGTGCCAGCCTCCTGAGCGGGGCTCTTCAAGCTACG. Protein sequence: CASLLSGALQAT. Given in full, the CDR3 is CASLLSGALQATQYF.

This clone appeared many times. The read gets to within 3 residues of the CDR3 end, and the germline J gene fills in the rest. The chain carries TRBV29-1 and TRBJ2-3; D possibly matches TRBD1 or TRBD2 (5 bases each). The ends were cut back, 6 bases at V and 6 bases at J, with 16 bases in the middle. In germline, CDR1 is SQVTM, CDR2 ANQGSEA. The CDR3 has 13 amino acids. CDR3 in amino acids: CSVVRGEWDTQYF. Partial CDR3 DNA: TGCAGCGTAGTCAGAGGGGAGTGGGATACG.

This clone appeared many times. The CDR3 goes on 3 residues after the read ends, and that part is filled in from the germline J gene. The chain recombines TRBV10-1 with TRBJ2-5; TRBD2 is a possible D gene (7 bases). Germline V lookup: CDR1 WNHNN, CDR2 SYGVQD (reference sequence). Between the trimmed V and J ends, which lost 4 bases and 5 bases, there was a span of 17 bases. This CDR3 contains 15 residues. This CDR3 reads CASSGGAGAWETQYF. The CDR3 DNA, read in part, is TGCGCCAGCAGTGGCGGGGCGGGGGCCTGGGAGACC.

This clone has a count of ten or more. The read gets to within 3 residues of the CDR3 end, and the germline J gene fills in the rest. This chain connects TRBV19 to TRBJ2-1, with 10 bases fitting TRBD2. V gave up 1 base and J gave up 7 bases; unmatched junction bases: 10. The CDR3 loop spans 17 amino acids. Germline CDR1 LNHDA, CDR2 SQIVND (reference sequence). The CDR3 spells CASSIGPRGSGRNEQFF. Incomplete CDR3 DNA: TGTGCCAGTAGTATAGGTCCCCGGGGTAGCGGGAGGAATGAG. Variable domain in full (rest from reference TRBV19 and TRBJ2-1): DGGITQSPKYLFRKEGQNVTLSCEQNLNHDAMYWYRQDPGQGLRLIYYSQIVNDFQKGDIAEGYSVSREKKESFPLTVTSAQKNPTAFYLCASSIGPRGSGRNEQFFGPGTRLTVL.

This clone has at least ten counts. The read terminates 3 residues before the CDR3 end, so the remaining end is supplied by the germline J gene. This chain joins TRBV5-1 and TRBJ1-1, with a tentative D call TRBD1 (5 bases). V was cut by 0 bases and J by 4 bases, with 19 bases left in between. The CDR3 runs to 17 residues. The germline V gene has CDR1 SGHRS and CDR2 YFSETQ. Here the CDR3 reads CASSLVRGIIEGTEAFF. The covered CDR3 bases are TGCGCCAGCAGCTTGGTTCGGGGGATCATTGAAGGCACTGAA.

Ten or more counts support this clone. The read terminates 3 residues ahead of where the CDR3 ends, so the germline J gene completes it. V gene TRBV19 combines with J gene TRBJ1-1, with D hard to call. CDR1 and CDR2 (germline): LNHDA, SQIVND (reference sequence). CDR3 length: 15 amino acids. V lost 7 bases and J 2 bases, leaving 17 bases between the germline ends. This CDR3 is CASIGRGVVNTEAFF. The covered CDR3 bases are TGTGCCAGTATAGGGCGGGGAGTCGTTAACACTGAA.

This clone was seen only a few times. The sequence runs out 3 residues before the end of the CDR3; the remainder is reconstructed from the germline J gene. The chain joins TRBV30 to TRBJ1-2; TRBD1 might be the D (5 bases). Germline V gene data show CDR1 as GTSNPN and CDR2 as SVGIG (reference sequence). The CDR3 is made up of 11 amino acids. CDR3 region: CAWSPDRAYTF. The DNA read from the CDR3 is TGTGCCTGGAGTCCTGACAGAGCC.

This clone was picked up many times. Read coverage stops 3 residues before the CDR3 terminus; the germline J gene supplies the remainder. The chain employs TRBV28 and TRBJ1-6; 8 bases align to TRBD1. V was pared by 6 bases and J by 10 bases, with 11 bases of the junction left unmatched. Germline values: CDR1 MDHEN, CDR2 SYDVKM. The length of the CDR3 is 15 residues. This chain's CDR3 is CASRLVRQGNSPLHF. The sequenced CDR3 bases are TGTGCCAGCAGGTTGGTCCGACAGGGGAACTCACCC.

This clone has at least ten counts. The observed sequence ends 3 residues before the CDR3 terminus, with the missing tail filled in from the germline J gene. The rearrangement joins TRBV7-9 to TRBJ2-1; D unresolved. The CDR3 contains 14 residues. The V and J ends lost 11 bases and 0 bases respectively, with 14 bases between them. Germline values: CDR1 SEHNR, CDR2 FQNEAQ (reference sequence). CDR3 DNA (partial): TGTGCCGCCCCCCGGTTAAGCTCCTACAATGAG. Translation gives CAAPRLSSYNE. The entire CDR3 is CAAPRLSSYNEQFF.

In its sample, this clone was seen many times. The CDR3 end lies 3 residues beyond the end of the read and is filled in from the germline J gene. This chain connects TRBV20-1 to TRBJ2-1, with TRBD2 matching over 9 bases. CDR1 and CDR2 from the germline V gene are DFQATT and SNEGSKA (reference sequence). The CDR3 runs to 15 residues. V was pared by 1 base and J by 6 bases, with 7 bases of the junction left unmatched. CDR3 region: CSARGGREGINEQFF. CDR3 DNA (partial): TGCAGTGCTAGAGGGGGGCGGGAGGGAATCAATGAG.

Comment on this clone: A junction boundary mismatches the germline segment, possibly from a read error. The read ends 3 residues early relative to the CDR3; the germline J gene fills the gap. This chain connects TRBV7-9 to TRBJ2-7; D is possibly TRBD1 (5 bases). The CDR3 runs 12 residues. Germline V lookup: CDR1 SEHNR, CDR2 FQNEAQ (reference sequence). CDR3 DNA (partial): TGTTCCAGCAGCATAGACAGATACGAG. This sequence encodes CSSSIDRYE. The entire CDR3 is CSSSIDRYEQYF.

This clone was recorded at least ten times. The read halts 3 residues ahead of the CDR3 end, with the missing end drawn from the germline J gene. Additional DNA sequences in this sample encode the identical CDR3. The rearrangement uses TRBV10-3 and TRBJ1-3, with a possible D match to TRBD1 (5 bases). This CDR3 is 16 amino acids long. V lost 7 bases to trimming and J lost 0 bases, with 16 bases between them. From germline, CDR1 is ENHRY and CDR2 SYGVKD. The chain's CDR3 is CAITNYRILSGNTIYF. The DNA read from the CDR3 is TGTGCCATCACTAATTACAGGATACTCTCTGGAAACACC.

This clone was seen at least ten times. The read ends 3 residues shy of where the CDR3 ends; the end is completed using the germline J gene. The V and J genes are TRBV5-5 and TRBJ1-1; TRBD1 matches at 8 bases. Germline CDR1 reads SGHKS; CDR2 reads YYEKEE (reference sequence). The length of the CDR3 is 11 residues. Incomplete CDR3 DNA: TGTGCCAGCAGCGGACAGGGAAAA. Its translation: CASSGQGK. The entire CDR3 is CASSGQGKAFF.

The sample holds many counts of this clone. The read finishes 3 residues shy of the CDR3 end, and the germline J gene is used to complete it. The chain couples TRBV30 to TRBJ2-2; no reliable D call. Per germline, CDR1 GTSNPN and CDR2 SVGIG (reference sequence). The CDR3 is 13 amino acids. The V end was cut by 2 bases, the J end by 7 bases, with 11 bases between. The CDR3 region is CAWSRYENGELFF. The sequenced CDR3 bases are TGTGCCTGGAGTAGGTATGAAAACGGGGAG.

This clone has only a few counts. From the germline J gene comes the end of the CDR3, since the read stops 3 residues before it. V gene TRBV2 combines with J gene TRBJ1-2; D unresolved. V was pared by 3 bases and J by 2 bases, with 13 bases between. Per the germline V gene, CDR1 is SNHLY and CDR2 is FYNNEI. The CDR3 has 15 amino acids. The CDR3 sequence is CASSESQALNYGYTF. The CDR3 DNA, read in part, is TGTGCCAGCAGTGAGAGTCAGGCTCTCAACTATGGC.

The table lists this clone with many counts. The CDR3 sequence: CASSGLAGGGDTGELFF. CDR3 DNA, as far as it was read: TGTGCCAGTAGTGGACTAGCGGGAGGAGGGGACACCGGGGAG. The V call is TRBV19, the J call TRBJ2-2; TRBD2 agrees at 14 bases. The read falls 3 residues short of the CDR3 end, and the missing part is taken from the germline J gene. V gave up 5 bases and J gave up 3 bases; unmatched junction bases: 5. The CDR3 covers 17 residues. CDR1 LNHDA and CDR2 SQIVND come from the germline V gene (reference sequence).

Regarding this clone: The sequenced fragment ends 3 residues before the CDR3 boundary, so the rest is inferred from the germline J gene. Other DNA variants within this sample encode the same CDR3. This chain joins TRBV2 and TRBJ1-1; D gene unclear. Germline V lookup: CDR1 SNHLY, CDR2 FYNNEI. This CDR3 has 13 residues. The CDR3 DNA, read in part, is TGTGCCAGCAGTGAAGAGGGCGATAGGGCG. Protein: CASSEEGDRA. The entire CDR3 is CASSEEGDRAAFF.

This clone was seen at least ten times. Read data end 3 residues before the CDR3 end; the end is taken from the germline J gene. V and J are TRBV19 and TRBJ1-5; no clear D gene. CDR3 length: 14 amino acids. CDR1 is LNHDA and CDR2 is SQIVND in the germline V gene (reference sequence). V shed 7 bases and J shed 3 bases, with 13 bases lying between them. CDR3 DNA (partial): TGTGCCAGTAATCAAGCGTTAAACAATCAGCCC. This codes for CASNQALNNQP. The complete CDR3 sequence is CASNQALNNQPQHF. Combining the CDR3 with reference TRBV19 and TRBJ1-5 gives the whole variable domain DGGITQSPKYLFRKEGQNVTLSCEQNLNHDAMYWYRQDPGQGLRLIYYSQIVNDFQKGDIAEGYSVSREKKESFPLTVTSAQKNPTAFYLCASNQALNNQPQHFGDGTRLSIL.

This clone occurred many times. The read ends 3 residues before the CDR3 terminus; that terminus is restored from the germline J gene. The rearrangement links TRBV19 to TRBJ1-2; TRBD1 agrees at 11 bases. CDR1 and CDR2 (germline): LNHDA, SQIVND (reference sequence). The CDR3 sequence is 13 residues long. CDR3 DNA, as far as it was read: TGTGCCAGTGAAGGGACAGGGGGATCGGGC. Protein sequence: CASEGTGGSG. The full CDR3 protein is CASEGTGGSGYTF.

This clone was seen at least ten times. The read stops 3 residues short of the end of the CDR3; the missing end is completed from the germline J gene. The chain has TRBV20-1 and TRBJ2-3, with D maybe TRBD2 (6 bases). The CDR3 contains 13 residues. Germline V lookup: CDR1 DFQATT, CDR2 SNEGSKA (reference sequence). CDR3 region: CSARIGSGETQYF. CDR3 DNA (partial): TGCAGTGCTAGGATAGGATCGGGGGAGACG.

This clone was detected many times. The read comes to an end 3 residues before the CDR3 does, leaving the germline J gene to fill in the end. The chain uses TRBV11-3 and TRBJ1-1, with 9 nucleotides matching TRBD1. Per germline, CDR1 SGHNT and CDR2 YENEEA. CDR3 length: 13 residues. CDR3 protein: CASSLDGTGTAFF. The covered CDR3 bases are TGTGCCAGCAGCTTAGATGGGACAGGGACA.

This clone came up many times. Read data end 3 residues before the CDR3 end; the end is taken from the germline J gene. The rearrangement joins TRBV18 to TRBJ1-1, with TRBD1 as a possible D gene (5 bases). The ends were cut back, 3 bases at V and 1 base at J, with 21 bases in the middle. Germline-derived CDR1 and CDR2 are KGHSH and LQKENI. This CDR3 is 18 amino acids long. The CDR3: CASSPNTQGASRNTEAFF. The DNA read from the CDR3 is TGTGCCAGCTCACCTAACACGCAGGGAGCTTCTCGGAACACTGAA.

This clone has ten or more counts. Read data end 3 residues before the CDR3 end; the end is taken from the germline J gene. The rearrangement links TRBV18 to TRBJ2-5, with unresolved D. V was trimmed by 1 base and J by 1 base, leaving 7 bases between them. The CDR3 totals 14 residues. Germline V CDR1 and CDR2: KGHSH, LQKENI. The CDR3 DNA, read in part, is TGTGCCAGCTCACCACTGGCCTTCCAAGAGACC. Translating it yields CASSPLAFQET. The entire CDR3 protein reads CASSPLAFQETQYF.

Many counts were recorded for this clone. The read ends 3 residues before the CDR3 terminus; that terminus is restored from the germline J gene. The chain is built from TRBV2 and TRBJ2-7, with TRBD2 identical over 11 bases. J lost 1 base, V lost 0 bases, and 8 bases had no gene match. The germline V gene has CDR1 SNHLY and CDR2 FYNNEI. CDR3 length: 18 amino acids. The CDR3 bases that were read are TGTGCCAGCAGTGAAGCGATCCTTCTAGCGGGAGGTTCCTACGAG. Translation gives CASSEAILLAGGSYE. The complete CDR3 protein is CASSEAILLAGGSYEQYF.

This clone was counted at least ten times. The read stops 3 residues short of the end of the CDR3; the missing end is completed from the germline J gene. The chain has TRBV5-4 and TRBJ2-3, with TRBD2 as a possible D gene (6 bases). CDR3 size: 14 residues. V lost 4 bases, J lost 4 bases, and 13 bases lay in between. Germline V gene data show CDR1 as SGHNT and CDR2 as YYREEE (reference sequence). Partial CDR3 DNA: TGTGCCAGCAGCCCCGCCGGAGGGGCAGATACG. Translation: CASSPAGGADT. The CDR3 as a whole reads CASSPAGGADTQYF.

With respect to this clone: The CDR3 end falls 3 residues outside the read, so it is completed with the germline J gene. This chain links TRBV2 with TRBJ2-1, with TRBD2 matching 11 bases. The CDR3 covers 17 residues. The ends lost 2 bases at V and 4 bases at J; junction bases unmatched: 7. The germline CDR1 and CDR2 sequences are SNHLY and FYNNEI. The DNA read from the CDR3 is TGTGCCAGCAGTGAAATTGGGCGACTAGCGGGGTACAATGAG. This translates into CASSEIGRLAGYNE. Given in full, the CDR3 is CASSEIGRLAGYNEQFF.

This clone was counted only a few times. A read error may be the cause here, since a much bigger clone is one base away. The CDR3 end is not reached by the read, which stops 3 residues before it; the germline J gene fills it in. Different DNA sequences within this sample yield the same CDR3. The V and J genes are TRBV7-2 and TRBJ1-3, with 10 bases aligning to TRBD1. The CDR3 has 15 residues. In germline, CDR1 is SGHTA, CDR2 FQGNSA. The CDR3 region is CASSPTGGRGNTIYF. The covered CDR3 bases are TGTGCCAGCAGCCCGACAGGGGGCCGTGGCAACACA. Together with reference TRBV7-2 and TRBJ1-3, the CDR3 gives the full variable domain: GAGVSQSPSNKVTEKGKDVELRCDPISGHTALYWYRQSLGQGLEFLIYFQGNSAPDKSGLPSDRFSAERTGGSVSTLTIQRTQQEDSAVYLCASSPTGGRGNTIYFGEGSWLTVV.